This entry lists 17 T cell receptor beta chains sequenced from one sample in a study of blood T cell repertoires in COVID-19. The data were produced by immunoSEQ multiplex PCR, yet TCRdb's version contains in-frame clones alone and is incomplete. The sample includes 85,000 to 100,000 clones, roughly 80% of them seen just once. Sequencing was performed on peripheral blood. These receptors were collected from a man aged 80 or over with COVID-19, enrolled during active disease.

The rearrangement links TRBV27 to TRBJ1-2; 7 positions match TRBD1. CDR1 and CDR2 (germline): MNHEY, SMNVEV (reference sequence). The CDR3 spans 14 residues. V lost 0 bases to trimming and J lost 5 bases; unmatched junction nucleotides: 3. The CDR3 region is CASSLSGGAYGYTF. DNA of the CDR3: TGTGCCAGCAGTTTATCAGGGGGCGCGTATGGCTACACCTTC.

V is TRBV2 and J is TRBJ1-6, with D tentatively TRBD1 (6 bases). Trimming left V 6 bases short and J 13 bases short, with 22 bases between. CDR1 and CDR2 (germline): SNHLY, FYNNEI. This CDR3 region has 15 residues. This CDR3 reads CASSVDRFRNGPLHF. The CDR3 DNA follows: TGTGCCAGCAGCGTCGACAGGTTCCGAAACGGGCCCCTCCACTTT.

The V call is TRBV15, the J call TRBJ2-1; 8 nucleotides line up with TRBD2. This CDR3 has 16 amino acids. Trimming removed 5 bases from V and 8 bases from J; junction bases left unmatched: 14. Germline V gives CDR1 LNHNV, CDR2 YYDKDF (reference sequence). This CDR3 reads CATSEVGRALVDEQFF. Written as DNA, the CDR3 is TGTGCCACCAGCGAGGTCGGGAGGGCCCTCGTCGATGAGCAGTTCTTC. The whole variable domain, filled in from reference TRBV15 and TRBJ2-1, reads DAMVIQNPRYQVTQFGKPVTLSCSQTLNHNVMYWYQQKSSQAPKLLFHYYDKDFNNEADTPDNFQSRRPNTSFCFLDIRSPGLGDTAMYLCATSEVGRALVDEQFFGPGTRLTVL.

The chain combines TRBV19 with TRBJ1-1, with 10 bases matching TRBD1. The CDR3 contains 16 residues. Germline CDR1 is LNHDA and CDR2 is SQIVND (reference sequence). V was pared by 1 base and J by 4 bases, with 6 bases of the junction left unmatched. The chain's CDR3 is CASSIGDRGVRTEAFF. CDR3 bases: TGTGCCAGTAGTATAGGGGACAGGGGTGTTCGCACTGAAGCTTTCTTT.

The chain combines TRBV19 with TRBJ1-2; D gene unclear. CDR1 LNHDA and CDR2 SQIVND come from the germline V gene (reference sequence). This CDR3 spans 15 amino acids. V shed 6 bases and J shed 2 bases, with 16 bases lying between them. CDR3 region: CASSPLLILNYGYTF. The CDR3 bases are TGTGCCAGTAGCCCCCTGCTGATTCTAAACTATGGCTACACCTTC.

The rearrangement joins TRBV28 to TRBJ2-3; no definite D call. This CDR3 region has 12 residues. The V and J ends lost 5 bases and 11 bases respectively, with 14 bases between them. Germline V lookup: CDR1 MDHEN, CDR2 SYDVKM. DNA of the CDR3: TGTGCCAGCAGTGGAATCCAGGTGGTGCAGTATTTT. Residues: CASSGIQVVQYF.

The V and J genes are TRBV27 and TRBJ1-5; maybe TRBD1 (5 bases). Trimming shortened V by 5 bases and J by 2 bases, and 10 bases separated the two germline ends. CDR1 is MNHEY and CDR2 is SMNVEV in the germline V gene (reference sequence). The CDR3 sequence is 14 residues long. The chain's CDR3 is CASSPRGGNQPQHF. CDR3 DNA sequence: TGTGCCAGCAGTCCCCGGGGGGGCAATCAGCCCCAGCATTTT.

This chain connects TRBV3-1 (or the pseudogene TRBV3-2) to TRBJ2-3; 14 bases are shared with TRBD2. The CDR3 extends over 20 amino acids. CDR1 and CDR2 from the germline V gene are LGHDT and YNNKEL (reference sequence). V was pared by 0 bases and J by 5 bases, with 13 bases of the junction left unmatched. CDR3 loop: CASSQEGTSGSLSIVDTQYF. In DNA form, the CDR3 reads TGTGCCAGCAGCCAAGAGGGGACTAGCGGGAGTTTGAGTATAGTAGATACGCAGTATTTT.

The genes are TRBV5-5 and TRBJ1-6, with a weak D call TRBD1 (6 bases). The CDR3 is 15 amino acids. V lost 1 base and J lost 7, with 12 bases in between. Germline CDR1 reads SGHKS; CDR2 reads YYEKEE (reference sequence). CDR3 DNA sequence: TGTGCCAGCAGCTTGAACGACAGGCACAATTCACCCCTCCACTTT. Its translation is CASSLNDRHNSPLHF.

The rearrangement joins TRBV12-5 to TRBJ1-6; D is uncertain. Germline V CDR1 and CDR2: LGHNT, FRNRAP. V was pared by 5 bases and J by 7 bases, with 15 bases between. The CDR3 sequence is 15 residues long. The CDR3 sequence: CASGPLGTANSPLHF. The CDR3 DNA follows: TGTGCTAGTGGTCCCCTCGGTACAGCAAATTCACCCCTCCACTTT.

The J gene is TRBJ1-1, the V gene TRBV6-6, with TRBD1 as a possible D gene (5 bases). Trimming stripped 5 bases from V and 7 bases from J, with 11 bases between. The V gene's germline CDR1 is MNHNY and CDR2 SVGAGI (reference sequence). The length of the CDR3 is 12 residues. The CDR3 nucleotides are TGTGCCAGCAGTCGACAAAGGGGTGAAGCTTTCTTT. Its protein product is CASSRQRGEAFF.

This chain joins TRBV2 and TRBJ1-5; D perhaps matches TRBD1 (6 bases). Trimming took off 8 bases at V and 6 bases at J, with 14 bases between the two ends. Germline CDR1 and CDR2: SNHLY and FYNNEI. This CDR3 has 13 residues. CDR3 DNA sequence: TGTGCCAGCGATTTAGGGGGTGGTCAGCCCCAGCATTTT. Its protein product is CASDLGGGQPQHF.

The chain uses TRBV5-6 and TRBJ1-6, with D maybe TRBD1 (6 bases). CDR3 length: 15 residues. V was trimmed by 1 base and J by 10 bases, leaving 15 bases between them. CDR1 is SGHDT and CDR2 is YYEEEE in the germline V gene. CDR3 bases: TGTGCCAGCAGCTTGAGCCAGGGGTTTCGATCACCCCTCCACTTT. Protein: CASSLSQGFRSPLHF.

This clone was recorded a few times. The rearrangement uses TRBV6-4 and TRBJ2-4; 11 bases align to TRBD1. V shed 6 bases, J shed 0 bases, and the junction held 16 bases outside the gene matches. CDR3 length: 20 amino acids. CDR1 is MRHNA, CDR2 SNTAGT, per germline. CDR3 bases: TGTGCCAGCAGCTCTCGACCCGGGACAGGGGGACAACTAGCCAAAAACATTCAGTACTTC. Amino acids: CASSSRPGTGGQLAKNIQYF.

The rearrangement uses TRBV7-3 and TRBJ2-1; 16 nucleotides match TRBD2. Germline trimming cut 5 bases from V and 14 bases from J; bases unmatched to any gene: 15. The CDR3 contains 17 residues. The germline gives CDR1 SGHTA, CDR2 FQGTGA. The CDR3 DNA is TGTGCCAGCAGCCCCCCTCCCGGGACTAGCGGGGGGGGGAGAAAGTTCTTC. Protein: CASSPPPGTSGGGRKFF.

As DNA, the CDR3 is TGCGCCAGCAGCCAAGGACGGGCGGGAGGCTACACCTTC. Amino acids: CASSQGRAGGYTF. This chain links TRBV4-3 with TRBJ1-2; D is uncertain. V was shortened by 1 base and J by 8 bases, with 11 bases between the two germline ends. The CDR3 consists of 13 residues. Looked up from germline, CDR1 is LGHNA and CDR2 is YSLEER.

The rearrangement uses TRBV3-1 (or the pseudogene TRBV3-2) and TRBJ2-2; possibly TRBD2 for D (6 bases). The germline gives CDR1 LGHDT, CDR2 YNNKEL (reference sequence). V lost 0 bases, J lost 4 bases, and 15 bases lay in between. The length of the CDR3 is 17 residues. CDR3 DNA sequence: TGTGCCAGCAGCCAAGAACCCCTCTCCGGGGGCACCGGGGAGCTGTTTTTT. As protein: CASSQEPLSGGTGELFF.